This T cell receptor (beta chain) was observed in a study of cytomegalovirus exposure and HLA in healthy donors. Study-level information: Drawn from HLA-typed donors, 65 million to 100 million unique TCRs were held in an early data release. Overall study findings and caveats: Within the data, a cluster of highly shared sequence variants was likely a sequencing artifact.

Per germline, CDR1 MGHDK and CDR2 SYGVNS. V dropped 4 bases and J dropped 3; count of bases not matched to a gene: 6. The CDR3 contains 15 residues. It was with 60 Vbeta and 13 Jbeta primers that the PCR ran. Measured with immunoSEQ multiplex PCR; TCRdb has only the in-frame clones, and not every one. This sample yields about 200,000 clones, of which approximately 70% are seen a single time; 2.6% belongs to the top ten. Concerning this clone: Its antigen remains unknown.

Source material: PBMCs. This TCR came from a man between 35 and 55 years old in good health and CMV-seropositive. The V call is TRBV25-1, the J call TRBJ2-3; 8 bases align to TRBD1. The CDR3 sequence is CASSAWTGSTDTQYF. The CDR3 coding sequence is TGTGCCAGCAGTGCCTGGACAGGGTCGACAGATACGCAGTATTTT.